A selection of T cell receptor beta chains follows, all from one sample in a study of T cell repertoires in cytomegalovirus infection. TCRdb reprocessed the reads with MiXCR, giving one entry per CDR3 protein. The sample records approximately 70,000 distinct CDR3 sequences, 20% to 25% being singletons. These receptors have no known antigen. Material: PBMCs, sequenced either directly or after in vitro stimulation (not recorded which). These receptors all come from a human donor in good health (CMV status not recorded). Some clones in this sample may be carry-over from other donors' samples. Both conserved end residues are part of each CDR3. The order of the fields is clone size, V gene, J gene, D gene, CDR3 protein, CDR3 DNA. D genes are given only for firm matches. Expanded clones are given a class, and other clones once, few, many or no size at all.

>many|TRBV7-2|TRBJ2-3|TRBD2
CASSRTLAGARTDTQYF
TGTGCCAGCAGCCGTACCCTAGCGGGAGCGCGCACAGATACGCAGTATTTT
>few|TRBV7-8|TRBJ1-2|TRBD1
CASSLVRKDRGRNYGYTF
TGTGCCAGCAGCTTAGTCCGTAAAGACAGGGGCCGAAACTATGGCTACACCTTC
>.|TRBV11-2|TRBJ2-1|.
CASSSSGIYNEQFF
TGTGCCAGCAGCTCAAGCGGAATCTACAATGAGCAGTTCTTC
>.|TRBV10-3|TRBJ2-1|.
CAISETAGGDEQFF
TGTGCCATCAGTGAGACGGCTGGCGGGGATGAGCAGTTCTTC
>once|TRBV20-1|TRBJ1-2|.
CSARDRVEGYTF
TGCAGTGCTAGAGATAGGGTAGAGGGCTACACCTTC
>.|TRBV28|TRBJ1-4|TRBD1
CASSYQTGGMSDEKLFF
TGTGCCAGCAGCTACCAGACAGGGGGCATGTCTGATGAAAAACTGTTTTTT
>many|TRBV7-2|TRBJ2-3|TRBD2
CASSPSGIDTQYF
TGTGCCAGCAGTCCTAGCGGGATAGATACGCAGTATTTT
>.|TRBV4-2|TRBJ1-2|TRBD1
CASSQGQGGGYTF
TGTGCCAGCAGCCAAGGACAGGGAGGGGGCTACACCTTC
>.|TRBV19|TRBJ2-1|.
CASSIGGPESSYNEQFF
TGTGCCAGTAGTATAGGAGGCCCGGAGAGCTCCTACAATGAGCAGTTCTTC
>many|TRBV28|TRBJ1-5|.
CASSWGNQPQHF
TGTGCCAGCAGTTGGGGAAATCAGCCCCAGCATTTT
>many|TRBV7-2|TRBJ2-7|.
CASSLRPPVNYEQYF
TGTGCCAGCAGCTTACGTCCCCCGGTAAACTACGAGCAGTACTTC
>once|TRBV4-1|TRBJ1-2|TRBD1
CASSQEQGAGGYTF
TGCGCCAGCAGCCAGGAACAGGGGGCCGGCGGCTACACCTTC